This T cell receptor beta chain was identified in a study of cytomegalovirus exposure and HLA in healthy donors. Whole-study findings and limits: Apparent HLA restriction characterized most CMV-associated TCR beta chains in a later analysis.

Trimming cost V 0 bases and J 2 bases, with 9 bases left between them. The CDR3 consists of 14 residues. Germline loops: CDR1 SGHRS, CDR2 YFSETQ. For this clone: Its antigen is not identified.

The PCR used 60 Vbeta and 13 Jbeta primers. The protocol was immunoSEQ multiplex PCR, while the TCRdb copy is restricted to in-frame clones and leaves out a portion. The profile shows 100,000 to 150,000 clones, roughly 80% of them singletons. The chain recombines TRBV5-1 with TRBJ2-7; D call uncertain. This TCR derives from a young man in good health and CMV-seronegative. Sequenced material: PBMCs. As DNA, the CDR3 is TGCGCCAGCAGCTTGGGAGGCACAACCTACGAGCAGTACTTC. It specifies CASSLGGTTYEQYF.